The 4 T cell receptor beta chains below were found in one sample sequenced in a study of response to subunit inactivated influenza vaccine. Each CDR3 protein is one row after TCRdb ran MiXCR on the RT-PCR reads. The repertoire holds 530,000 or so distinct CDR3 sequences, with about 15% as singletons. The sample in question was PBMCs from blood, obtained roughly 12 days after vaccination. These TCRs come from a man in his fifties who received an inactivated influenza vaccine.

This clonotype was detected only a few times. The chain employs TRBV20-1 and TRBJ1-2; 10 bases line up with TRBD1. The CDR3 length is 14 residues. Looked up from germline, CDR1 is DFQATT and CDR2 is SNEGSKA (reference sequence). V trimming: 6 bases; J trimming: 4 bases; junction bases outside the gene matches: 8. This CDR3 is CSASPTGGAYGYTF. The CDR3 DNA sequence: TGCAGTGCCAGCCCGACAGGGGGCGCCTATGGCTACACCTTC.

J is TRBJ2-7 and V is TRBV12-3 or TRBV12-4, with a tentative D call TRBD2 (6 bases). This CDR3 region has 14 residues. Deletions cut 3 bases from V and 4 bases from J, with 13 bases between. Written as DNA, the CDR3 is TGTGCCAGCAGTTTCGGCGGGAATGTATACGAGCAGTACTTC. This codes for CASSFGGNVYEQYF.

The sample holds many counts of this clonotype. This rearrangement joins TRBV3-1 to TRBJ1-2; D perhaps matches TRBD1 (5 bases). The CDR3 is 14 residues long. The germline V and J ends were trimmed by 6 bases and 4 bases, with 15 bases remaining between them. Germline-derived CDR1 and CDR2 are LGHDT and YNNKEL (reference sequence). CDR3 protein: CASRAGPMIYGYTF. The CDR3 DNA follows: TGTGCCAGCAGGGCGGGACCGATGATCTATGGCTACACCTTC.

This clonotype was seen only a few times. Here the CDR3 reads CASSSSGSKPGELFF. CDR3 sequence (DNA): TGTGCCAGCAGCTCTAGCGGGAGTAAGCCCGGGGAGCTGTTTTTT. This chain connects TRBV12-3 or TRBV12-4 to TRBJ2-2, with 10 positions matching TRBD2. J gave up 6 bases and V 6 bases, and 7 bases lay outside the gene matches. The CDR3 has 15 residues.